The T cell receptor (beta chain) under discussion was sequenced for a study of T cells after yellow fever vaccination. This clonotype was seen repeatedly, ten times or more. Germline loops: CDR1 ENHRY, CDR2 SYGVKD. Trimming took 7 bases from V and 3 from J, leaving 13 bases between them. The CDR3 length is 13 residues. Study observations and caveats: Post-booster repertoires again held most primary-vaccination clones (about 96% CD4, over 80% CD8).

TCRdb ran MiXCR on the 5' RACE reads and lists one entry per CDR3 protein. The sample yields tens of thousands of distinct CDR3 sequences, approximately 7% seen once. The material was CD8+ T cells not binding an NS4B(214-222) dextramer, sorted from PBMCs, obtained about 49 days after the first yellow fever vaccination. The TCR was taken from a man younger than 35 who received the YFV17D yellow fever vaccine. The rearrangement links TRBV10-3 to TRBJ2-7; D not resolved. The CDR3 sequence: CAITPSPGYEQYF. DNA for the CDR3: TGTGCCATCACTCCATCCCCCGGCTACGAGCAGTACTTC.